This entry features one TCR beta chain sequence. This sample was taken from a study of blood T cell repertoires in COVID-19. This CDR3 is built from 14 residues. Germline V gene lookup returns CDR1 MNHNS and CDR2 SASEGT. J lost 5 bases, V lost 3 bases, and 4 bases had no gene match. Original methodology: Amplified reference gene primers provided the basis for estimating nucleated cell counts. Libraries were prepared by immunoSEQ multiplex PCR; TCRdb keeps only in-frame clonotypes and omits some of them. The V and J calls and clone size come from that table; D and trimming were worked out from the DNA. The table records some 290,000 clones, 70% to 90% of them present only once.

This receptor was obtained from a young man with active or convalescent COVID-19. The rearrangement joins TRBV6-1 to TRBJ2-3; 8 positions agree with TRBD1. The sample consisted of peripheral blood. CDR3 residues: CASSEDRVLDTQYF. The CDR3 DNA sequence: TGTGCCAGCAGTGAGGACAGGGTTTTAGATACGCAGTATTTT.